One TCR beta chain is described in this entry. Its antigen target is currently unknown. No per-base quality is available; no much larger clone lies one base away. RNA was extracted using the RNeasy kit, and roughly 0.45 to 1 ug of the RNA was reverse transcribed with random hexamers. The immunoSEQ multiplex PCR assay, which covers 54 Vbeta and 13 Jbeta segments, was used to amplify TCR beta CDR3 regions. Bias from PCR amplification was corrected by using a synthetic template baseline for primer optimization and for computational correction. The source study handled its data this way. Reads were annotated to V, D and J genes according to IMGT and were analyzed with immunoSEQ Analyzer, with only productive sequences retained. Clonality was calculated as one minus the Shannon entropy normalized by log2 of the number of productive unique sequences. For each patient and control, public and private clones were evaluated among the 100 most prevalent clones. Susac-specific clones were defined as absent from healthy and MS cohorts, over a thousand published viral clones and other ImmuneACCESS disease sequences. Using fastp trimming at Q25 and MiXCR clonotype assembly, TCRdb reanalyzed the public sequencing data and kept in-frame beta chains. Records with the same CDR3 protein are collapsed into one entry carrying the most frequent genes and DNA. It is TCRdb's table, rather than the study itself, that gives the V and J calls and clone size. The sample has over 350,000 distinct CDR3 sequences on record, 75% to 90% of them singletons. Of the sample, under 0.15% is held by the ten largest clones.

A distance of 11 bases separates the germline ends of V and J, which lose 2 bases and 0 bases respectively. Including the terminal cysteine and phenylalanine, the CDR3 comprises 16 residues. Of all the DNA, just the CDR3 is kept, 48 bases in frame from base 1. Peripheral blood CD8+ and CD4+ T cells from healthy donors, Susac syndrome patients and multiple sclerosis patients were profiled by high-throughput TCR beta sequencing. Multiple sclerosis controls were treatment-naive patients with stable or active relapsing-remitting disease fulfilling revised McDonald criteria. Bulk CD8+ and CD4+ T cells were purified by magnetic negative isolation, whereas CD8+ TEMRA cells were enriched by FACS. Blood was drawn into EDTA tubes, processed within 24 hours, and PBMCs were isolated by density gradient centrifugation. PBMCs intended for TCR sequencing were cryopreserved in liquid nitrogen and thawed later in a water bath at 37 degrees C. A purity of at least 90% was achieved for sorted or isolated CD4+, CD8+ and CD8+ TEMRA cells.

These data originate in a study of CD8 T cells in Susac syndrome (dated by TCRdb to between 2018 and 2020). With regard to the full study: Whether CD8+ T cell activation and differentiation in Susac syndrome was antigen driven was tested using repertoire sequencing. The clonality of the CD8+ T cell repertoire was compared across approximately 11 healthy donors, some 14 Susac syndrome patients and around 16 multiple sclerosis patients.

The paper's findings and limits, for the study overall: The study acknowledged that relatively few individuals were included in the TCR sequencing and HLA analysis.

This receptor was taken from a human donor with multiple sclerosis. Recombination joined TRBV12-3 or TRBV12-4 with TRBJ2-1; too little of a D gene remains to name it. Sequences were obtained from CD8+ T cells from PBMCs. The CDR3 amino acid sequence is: CASSLWLQSSYNEQFF. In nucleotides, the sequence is TGTGCCAGCAGTTTATGGCTCCAGAGCTCCTACAATGAGCAGTTCTTC.